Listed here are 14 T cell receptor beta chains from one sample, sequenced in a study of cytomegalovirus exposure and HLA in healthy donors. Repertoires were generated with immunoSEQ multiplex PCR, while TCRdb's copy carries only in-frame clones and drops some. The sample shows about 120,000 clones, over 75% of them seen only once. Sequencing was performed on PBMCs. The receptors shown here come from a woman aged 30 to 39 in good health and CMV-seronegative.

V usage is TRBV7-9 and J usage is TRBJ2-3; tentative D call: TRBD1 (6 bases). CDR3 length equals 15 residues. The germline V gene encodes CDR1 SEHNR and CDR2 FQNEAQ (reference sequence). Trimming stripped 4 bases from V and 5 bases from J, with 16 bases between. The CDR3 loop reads CASSSYRAEVDTQYF. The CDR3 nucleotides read TGTGCCAGCAGCTCGTACAGGGCCGAGGTAGATACGCAGTATTTT.

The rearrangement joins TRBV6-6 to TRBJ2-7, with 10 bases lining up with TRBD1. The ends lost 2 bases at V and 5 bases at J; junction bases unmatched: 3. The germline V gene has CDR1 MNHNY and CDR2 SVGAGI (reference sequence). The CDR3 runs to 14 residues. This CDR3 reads CASSYGDRGHEQYF. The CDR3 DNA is TGTGCCAGCAGTTACGGGGACAGGGGCCACGAGCAGTACTTC.

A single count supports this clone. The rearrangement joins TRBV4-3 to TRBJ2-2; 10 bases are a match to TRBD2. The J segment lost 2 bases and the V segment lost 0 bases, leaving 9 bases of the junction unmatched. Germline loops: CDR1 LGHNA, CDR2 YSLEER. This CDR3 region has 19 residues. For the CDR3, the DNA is TGCGCCAGCAGCCAAGACGTGGTAGCGGGGGGCCTCAACACCGGGGAGCTGTTTTTT. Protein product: CASSQDVVAGGLNTGELFF.

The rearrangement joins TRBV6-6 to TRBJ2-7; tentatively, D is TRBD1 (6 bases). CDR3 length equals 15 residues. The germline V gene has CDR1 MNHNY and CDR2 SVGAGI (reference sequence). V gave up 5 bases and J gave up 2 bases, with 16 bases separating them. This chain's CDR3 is CASSGGARGAYEQYF. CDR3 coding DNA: TGTGCCAGCAGTGGGGGCGCCAGGGGTGCCTACGAGCAGTACTTC.

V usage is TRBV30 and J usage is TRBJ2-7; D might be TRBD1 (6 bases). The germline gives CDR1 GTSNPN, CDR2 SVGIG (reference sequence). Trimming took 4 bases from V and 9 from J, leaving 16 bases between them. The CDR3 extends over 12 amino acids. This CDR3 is CAWTPGHQRQYF. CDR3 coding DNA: TGTGCCTGGACCCCGGGACACCAAAGGCAGTACTTC.

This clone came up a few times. The CDR3, as DNA: TGTGCCGACCCTCGCAGGGCGACCGCCAATGAGCAGTTCTTC. It encodes CADPRRATANEQFF. The chain joins TRBV25-1 to TRBJ2-1, with D perhaps matching TRBD1 (5 bases). This CDR3 comprises 14 residues. Trimming cost V 11 bases and J 6 bases, with 20 bases left between them. Germline values: CDR1 MGHDK, CDR2 SYGVNS. Full variable domain (rest looked up from reference TRBV25-1 and TRBJ2-1): EADIYQTPRYLVIGTGKKITLECSQTMGHDKMYWYQQDPGMELHLIHYSYGVNSTEKGDLSSESTVSRIRTEHFPLTLESARPSHTSQYLCADPRRATANEQFFGPGTRLTVL.

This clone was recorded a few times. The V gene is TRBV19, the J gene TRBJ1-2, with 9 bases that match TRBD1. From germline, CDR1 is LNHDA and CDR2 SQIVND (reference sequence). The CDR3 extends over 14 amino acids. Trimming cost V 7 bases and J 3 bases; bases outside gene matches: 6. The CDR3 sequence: CASTGTGYYYGYTF. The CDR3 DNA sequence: TGTGCCAGTACCGGGACAGGGTATTACTATGGCTACACCTTC.

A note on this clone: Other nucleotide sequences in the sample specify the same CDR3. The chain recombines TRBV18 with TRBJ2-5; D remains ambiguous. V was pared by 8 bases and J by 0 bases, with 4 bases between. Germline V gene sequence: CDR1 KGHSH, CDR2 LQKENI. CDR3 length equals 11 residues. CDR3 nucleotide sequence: TGTGCCAGCCTCTACCAAGAGACCCAGTACTTC. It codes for CASLYQETQYF.

CDR3 amino acids: CASSQESGYEQYF. For the CDR3, the DNA is TGCGCCAGCAGCCAAGAGTCCGGGTACGAGCAGTACTTC. J is TRBJ2-7 and V is TRBV4-1; D not resolved. Germline V gene data show CDR1 as MGHRA and CDR2 as YSYEKL. Trimming removed 0 bases at V and 4 bases at J, with 7 bases between. The CDR3 sequence is 13 residues long.

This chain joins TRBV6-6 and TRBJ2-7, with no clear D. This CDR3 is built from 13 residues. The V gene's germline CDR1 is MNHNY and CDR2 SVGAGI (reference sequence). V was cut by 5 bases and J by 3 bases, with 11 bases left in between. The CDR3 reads CASSLSGLYEQYF. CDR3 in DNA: TGTGCCAGCAGTCTGTCAGGCCTCTACGAGCAGTACTTC.

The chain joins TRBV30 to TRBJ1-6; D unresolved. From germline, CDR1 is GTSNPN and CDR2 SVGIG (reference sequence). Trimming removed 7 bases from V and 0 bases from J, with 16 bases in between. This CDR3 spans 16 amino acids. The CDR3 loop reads CASSIVGSSYNSPLHF. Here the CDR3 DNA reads TGTGCCTCGTCTATAGTTGGGAGCTCCTATAATTCACCCCTCCACTTT.

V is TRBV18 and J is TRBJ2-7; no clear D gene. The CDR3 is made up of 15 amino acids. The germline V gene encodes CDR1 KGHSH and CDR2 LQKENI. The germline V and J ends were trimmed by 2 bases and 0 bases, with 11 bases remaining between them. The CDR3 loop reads CASSPAGYSSYEQYF. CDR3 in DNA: TGTGCCAGCTCACCAGCCGGTTATAGCTCCTACGAGCAGTACTTC.

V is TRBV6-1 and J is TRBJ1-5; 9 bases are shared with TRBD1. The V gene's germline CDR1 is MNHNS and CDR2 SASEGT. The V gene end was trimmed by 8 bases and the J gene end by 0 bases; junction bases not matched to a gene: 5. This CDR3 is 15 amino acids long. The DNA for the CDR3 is TGTGCCAGCGTGTGGACAGGGGATAGCAATCAGCCCCAGCATTTT. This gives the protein CASVWTGDSNQPQHF.

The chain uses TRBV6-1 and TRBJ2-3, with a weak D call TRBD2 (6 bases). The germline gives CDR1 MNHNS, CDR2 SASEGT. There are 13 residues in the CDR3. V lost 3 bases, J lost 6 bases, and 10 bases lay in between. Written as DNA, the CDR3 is TGTGCCAGCAGTGAGGGGGGTTGGGATACGCAGTATTTT. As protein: CASSEGGWDTQYF.